What follows is one TCR beta chain and its context. Antigen specificity is unknown. These data originate in a study of T-cell reconstitution after alpha-beta-depleted transplantation in children. General study points: Counts and diversity of T cells one year after transplant came mostly from newly produced T cells. Reported findings indicate that, about two months after transplant, alpha-beta T cells came from several hundred expanded clones, which were derived from non-depleted graft cells. Recipient T cells and thymic progenitors that survived were the source of the high TCRbeta diversity seen at day 60 in some patients.

Germline V CDR1 and CDR2: MNHEY, SMNVEV (reference sequence). The CDR3 sequence is 15 residues long. The V gene end was trimmed by 5 bases and the J gene end by 4 bases; junction bases not matched to a gene: 5. TCRbeta library preparation incorporated unique molecular identifiers. One entry per CDR3 protein results from TCRdb running MiXCR on the PCR reads. The sample includes roughly 420,000 distinct CDR3 sequences, around 15% of them seen just once. The V and J genes are TRBV27 and TRBJ2-2; 9 nucleotides align to TRBD1. The source is a boy under three years old who had a stem cell transplant for Wiskott-Aldrich syndrome, so the T cells may come from the graft donor. The sample here was PBMCs, mostly from graft donor cells, taken 360 days after TCRalphabeta/CD19-depleted stem cell transplant. The CDR3 sequence: CASSLGQGTTGELFF. The CDR3 nucleotides are TGTGCCAGCAGTCTCGGACAGGGGACCACCGGGGAGCTGTTTTTT.